These T cell receptor beta chains were read from a single sample in a study of blood T cells in healthy people across ages. TCRdb processed the 5' RACE reads anew with MiXCR; each CDR3 protein has one entry. This table has some 1.5 million distinct CDR3 sequences, about 28% appearing once. The sequenced sample consisted of blood. Source of these receptors: a woman in her 30s in good health. Both conserved end residues are part of each CDR3. D genes are given only for firm matches. Size values are once, few and many counts, or a class for expanded clones, and some rows have none.

clone_size | d_call | j_call | v_call | cdr3_nt | cdr3_aa
NA | NA | TRBJ1-4 | TRBV20-1 | TGCAGTGCTAGGGGGGGAGATGAAAAACTGTTTTTT | CSARGGDEKLFF
once | TRBD1 | TRBJ1-2 | TRBV6-6 | TGTGCCAGCAGTGACGAAGGGACAGGGAACTATGGCTACACCTTC | CASSDEGTGNYGYTF
NA | NA | TRBJ1-5 | TRBV20-1 | TGCAGTGCGTCGAGTGCAGGGATTTGGCAGCCCCAGCATTTT | CSASSAGIWQPQHF
NA | NA | TRBJ2-3 | TRBV14 | TGTGCCAGCAGCCCCTTAGCGGACGTCACAGATACGCAGTATTTT | CASSPLADVTDTQYF
NA | NA | TRBJ2-7 | TRBV20-1 | TGCAGTGCTAGTAGGACTACCGACAATGAGCAGTACTTC | CSASRTTDNEQYF
many | NA | TRBJ2-5 | TRBV20-1 | TGCAGTGCTAGAAGCGGATCGGAGACCCAGTACTTC | CSARSGSETQYF
NA | NA | TRBJ1-1 | TRBV20-1 | TGCAGTGCTAGAGTGGAGGGCTGGATGGAGAACACTGAAGCTTTCTTT | CSARVEGWMENTEAFF
NA | NA | TRBJ2-7 | TRBV5-1 | TGCGCCAGCAGCTCCTACAGGGCCCTCATCGAGCAGTACTTC | CASSSYRALIEQYF
NA | TRBD1 | TRBJ1-1 | TRBV29-1 | TGCAGCGCGGTTACAGGGGCCACTGAAGCTTTCTTT | CSAVTGATEAFF
NA | NA | TRBJ1-4 | TRBV24-1 | TGTGCCACCAGTGAGGGTGAAAAACTGTTTTTT | CATSEGEKLFF
few | TRBD2 | TRBJ2-7 | TRBV9 | TGTGCCAGCAGCCATGACGGGGGGGAGCGGGAGCACGAGCAGTACTTC | CASSHDGGEREHEQYF
many | NA | TRBJ2-4 | TRBV29-1 | TGCAGCGACCTGGAGGGAGGCATTCAGTACTTC | CSDLEGGIQYF